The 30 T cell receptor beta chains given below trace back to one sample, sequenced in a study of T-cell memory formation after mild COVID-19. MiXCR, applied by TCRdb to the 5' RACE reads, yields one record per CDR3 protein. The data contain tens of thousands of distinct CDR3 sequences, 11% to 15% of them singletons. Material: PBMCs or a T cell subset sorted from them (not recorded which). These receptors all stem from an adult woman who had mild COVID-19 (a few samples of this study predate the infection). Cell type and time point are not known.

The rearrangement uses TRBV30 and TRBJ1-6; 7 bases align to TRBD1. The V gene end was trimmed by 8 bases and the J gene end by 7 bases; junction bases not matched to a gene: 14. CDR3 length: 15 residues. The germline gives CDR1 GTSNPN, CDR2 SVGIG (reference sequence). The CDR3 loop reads CAGTTGRLRNSPLHF. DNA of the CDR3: TGTGCCGGAACGACAGGGAGGCTCAGGAATTCACCCCTCCACTTT. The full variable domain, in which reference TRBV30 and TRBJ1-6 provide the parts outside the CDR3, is SQTIHQWPATLVQPVGSPLSLECTVEGTSNPNLYWYRQAAGRGLQLLFYSVGIGQISSEVPQNLSASRPQDRQFILSSKKLLLSDSGFYLCAGTTGRLRNSPLHFGNGTRLTVT.

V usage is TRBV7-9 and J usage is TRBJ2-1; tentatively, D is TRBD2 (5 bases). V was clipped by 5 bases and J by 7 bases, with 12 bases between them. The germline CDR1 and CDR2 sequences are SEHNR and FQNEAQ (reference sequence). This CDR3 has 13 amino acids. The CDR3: CASSPRTSNEQFF. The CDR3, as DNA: TGTGCCAGCAGCCCTAGGACTTCAAATGAGCAGTTCTTC.

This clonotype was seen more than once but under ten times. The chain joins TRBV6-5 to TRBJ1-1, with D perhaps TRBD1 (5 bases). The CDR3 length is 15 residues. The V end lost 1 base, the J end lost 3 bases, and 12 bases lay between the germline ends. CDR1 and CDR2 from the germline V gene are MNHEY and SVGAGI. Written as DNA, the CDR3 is TGTGCCAGCAGTTACTACTCAGGGTACCACACTGAAGCTTTCTTT. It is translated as CASSYYSGYHTEAFF.

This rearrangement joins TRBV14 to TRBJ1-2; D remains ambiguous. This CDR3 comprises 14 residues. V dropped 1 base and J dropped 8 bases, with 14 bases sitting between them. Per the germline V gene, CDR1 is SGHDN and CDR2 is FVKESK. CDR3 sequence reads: CASSQVQAGLGYTF. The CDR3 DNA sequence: TGTGCCAGCAGCCAAGTACAAGCAGGCCTCGGCTACACCTTC.

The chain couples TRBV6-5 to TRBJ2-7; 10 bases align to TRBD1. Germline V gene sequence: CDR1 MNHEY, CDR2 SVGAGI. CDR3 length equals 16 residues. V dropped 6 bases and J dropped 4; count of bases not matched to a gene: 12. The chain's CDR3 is CASRPAGTGEIYEQYF. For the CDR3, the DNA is TGTGCCAGCAGACCGGCAGGGACAGGGGAAATATACGAGCAGTACTTC.

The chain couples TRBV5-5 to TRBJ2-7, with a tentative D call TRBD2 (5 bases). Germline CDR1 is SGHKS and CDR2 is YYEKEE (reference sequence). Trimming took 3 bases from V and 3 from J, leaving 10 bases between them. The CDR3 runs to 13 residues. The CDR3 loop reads CASSWERFYEQYF. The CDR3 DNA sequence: TGTGCCAGCAGCTGGGAGCGATTCTACGAGCAGTACTTC.

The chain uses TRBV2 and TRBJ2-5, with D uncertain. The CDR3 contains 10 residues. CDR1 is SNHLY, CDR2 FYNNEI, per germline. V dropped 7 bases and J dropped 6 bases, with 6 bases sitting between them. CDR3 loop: CASKWQTQYF. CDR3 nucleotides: TGTGCCAGCAAATGGCAGACCCAGTACTTC.

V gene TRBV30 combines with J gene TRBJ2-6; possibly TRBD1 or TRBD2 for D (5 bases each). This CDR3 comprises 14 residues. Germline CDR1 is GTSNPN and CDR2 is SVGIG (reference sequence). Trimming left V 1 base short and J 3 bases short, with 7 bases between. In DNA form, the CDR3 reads TGTGCCTGGAGTGGAGGGGTTGGGGCCAACGTCCTGACTTTC. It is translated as CAWSGGVGANVLTF.

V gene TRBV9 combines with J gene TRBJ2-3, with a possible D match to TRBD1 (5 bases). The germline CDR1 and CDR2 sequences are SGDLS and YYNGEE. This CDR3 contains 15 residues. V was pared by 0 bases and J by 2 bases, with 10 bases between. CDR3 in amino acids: CASSVGTRNTDTQYF. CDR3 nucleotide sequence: TGTGCCAGCAGCGTAGGGACAAGGAACACAGATACGCAGTATTTT.

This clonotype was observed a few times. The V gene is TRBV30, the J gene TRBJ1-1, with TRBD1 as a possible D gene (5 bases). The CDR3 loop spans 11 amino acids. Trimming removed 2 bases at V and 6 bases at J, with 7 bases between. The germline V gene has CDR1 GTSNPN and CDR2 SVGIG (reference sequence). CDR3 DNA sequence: TGTGCCTGGAGTCGGACACCTGAAGCTTTCTTT. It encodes CAWSRTPEAFF.

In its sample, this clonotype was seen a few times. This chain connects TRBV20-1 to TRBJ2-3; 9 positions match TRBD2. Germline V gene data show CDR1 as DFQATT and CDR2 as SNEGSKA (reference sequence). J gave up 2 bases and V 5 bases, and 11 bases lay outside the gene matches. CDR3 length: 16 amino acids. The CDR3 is CSAEGASGIPTDTQYF. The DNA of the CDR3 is TGCAGTGCTGAAGGGGCTAGCGGGATCCCCACAGATACGCAGTATTTT.

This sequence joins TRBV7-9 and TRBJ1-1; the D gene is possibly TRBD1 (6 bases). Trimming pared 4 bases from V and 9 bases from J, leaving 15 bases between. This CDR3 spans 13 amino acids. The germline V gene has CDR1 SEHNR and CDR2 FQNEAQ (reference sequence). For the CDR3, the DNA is TGTGCCAGCAGCTCCACTGAGGGGGGGCAAGCTTTCTTT. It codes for CASSSTEGGQAFF.

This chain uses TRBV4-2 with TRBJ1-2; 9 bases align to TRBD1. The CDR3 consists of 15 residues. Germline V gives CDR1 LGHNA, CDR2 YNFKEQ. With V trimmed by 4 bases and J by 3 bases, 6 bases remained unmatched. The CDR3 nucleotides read TGTGCCAGCAGCCCACAGGGGGCAGGGCACTATGGCTACACCTTC. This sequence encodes CASSPQGAGHYGYTF.

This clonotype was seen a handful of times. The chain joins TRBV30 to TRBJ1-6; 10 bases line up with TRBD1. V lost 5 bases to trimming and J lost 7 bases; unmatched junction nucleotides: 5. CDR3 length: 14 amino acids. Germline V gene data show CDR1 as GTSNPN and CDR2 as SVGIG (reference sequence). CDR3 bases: TGTGCCTGGGAAAGGGGACAGGGGAATTCACCCCTCCACTTT. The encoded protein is CAWERGQGNSPLHF.

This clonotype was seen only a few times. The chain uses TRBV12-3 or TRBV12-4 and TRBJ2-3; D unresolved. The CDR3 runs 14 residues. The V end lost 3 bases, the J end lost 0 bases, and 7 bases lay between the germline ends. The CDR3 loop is CASSLGYSTDTQYF. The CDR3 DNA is TGTGCCAGCAGTTTGGGGTATAGCACAGATACGCAGTATTTT.

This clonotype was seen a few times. The DNA of the CDR3 is TGTGCCAGCAGTCCTTCCGGGGACCGCACAGATACGCAGTATTTT. Encoded protein: CASSPSGDRTDTQYF. The rearrangement joins TRBV6-5 to TRBJ2-3; either TRBD1 or TRBD2 may fit D (5 bases each). This CDR3 is built from 15 residues. Germline V gene lookup returns CDR1 MNHEY and CDR2 SVGAGI. Trimming pared 5 bases from V and 1 base from J, leaving 13 bases between.

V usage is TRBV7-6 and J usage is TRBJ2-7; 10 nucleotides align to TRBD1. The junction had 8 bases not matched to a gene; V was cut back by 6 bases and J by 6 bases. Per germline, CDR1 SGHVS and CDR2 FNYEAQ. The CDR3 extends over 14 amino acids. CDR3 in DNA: TGTGCCAGCAGTTCGGGACAGGGGTTCGTCGAGCAGTACTTC. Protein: CASSSGQGFVEQYF.

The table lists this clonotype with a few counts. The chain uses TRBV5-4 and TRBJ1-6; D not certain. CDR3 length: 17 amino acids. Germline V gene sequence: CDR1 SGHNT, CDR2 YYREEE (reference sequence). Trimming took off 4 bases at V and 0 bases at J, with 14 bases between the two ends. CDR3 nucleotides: TGTGCCAGCAGCCCGAGGACGGAGAGCTCCTATAATTCACCCCTCCACTTT. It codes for CASSPRTESSYNSPLHF.

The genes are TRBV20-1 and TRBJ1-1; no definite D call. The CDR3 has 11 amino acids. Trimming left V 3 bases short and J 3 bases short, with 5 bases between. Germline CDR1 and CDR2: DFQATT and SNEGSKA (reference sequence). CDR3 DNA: TGCAGTGCTAGGGTTGACACTGAAGCTTTCTTT. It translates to CSARVDTEAFF.

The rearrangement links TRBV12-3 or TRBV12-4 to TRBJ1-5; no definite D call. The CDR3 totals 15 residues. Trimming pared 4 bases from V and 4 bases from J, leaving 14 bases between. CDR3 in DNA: TGTGCCAGCAGTTGGACCCCAGGAAGGAATCAGCCCCAGCATTTT. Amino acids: CASSWTPGRNQPQHF.

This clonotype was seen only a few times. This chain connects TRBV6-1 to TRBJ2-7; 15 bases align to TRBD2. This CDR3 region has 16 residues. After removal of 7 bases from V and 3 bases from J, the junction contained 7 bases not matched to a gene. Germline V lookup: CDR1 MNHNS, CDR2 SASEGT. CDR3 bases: TGTGCCAGCATGGGACTAGCGGGAGGCCCCGGCTACGAGCAGTACTTC. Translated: CASMGLAGGPGYEQYF.

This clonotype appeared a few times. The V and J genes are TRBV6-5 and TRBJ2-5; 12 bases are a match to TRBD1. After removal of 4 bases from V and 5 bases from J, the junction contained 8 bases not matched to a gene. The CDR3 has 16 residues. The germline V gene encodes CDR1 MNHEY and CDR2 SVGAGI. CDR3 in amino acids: CASSFMGQGASETQYF. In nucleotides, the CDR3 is TGTGCCAGCAGTTTCATGGGACAGGGGGCATCCGAGACCCAGTACTTC.

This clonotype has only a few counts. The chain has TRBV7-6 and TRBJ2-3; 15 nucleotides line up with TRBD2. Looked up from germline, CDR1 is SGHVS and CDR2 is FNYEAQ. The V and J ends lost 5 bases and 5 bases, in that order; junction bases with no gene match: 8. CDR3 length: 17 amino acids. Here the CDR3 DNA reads TGTGCCAGCAGCCCCAGGACTAGCGGGGGGGTCATAGATACGCAGTATTTT. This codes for CASSPRTSGGVIDTQYF.

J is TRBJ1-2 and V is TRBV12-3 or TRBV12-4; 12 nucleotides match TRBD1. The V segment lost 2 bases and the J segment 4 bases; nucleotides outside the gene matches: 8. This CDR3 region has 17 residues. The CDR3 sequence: CASSLRDRGLLGYGYTF. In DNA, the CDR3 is TGTGCCAGCAGTTTAAGGGACAGGGGGCTTTTGGGCTATGGCTACACCTTC.

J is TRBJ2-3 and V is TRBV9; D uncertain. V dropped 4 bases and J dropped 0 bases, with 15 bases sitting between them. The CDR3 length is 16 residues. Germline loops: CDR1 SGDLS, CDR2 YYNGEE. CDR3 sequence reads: CASSHNRPTSTDTQYF. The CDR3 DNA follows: TGTGCCAGCAGCCATAATCGCCCGACTAGCACAGATACGCAGTATTTT.

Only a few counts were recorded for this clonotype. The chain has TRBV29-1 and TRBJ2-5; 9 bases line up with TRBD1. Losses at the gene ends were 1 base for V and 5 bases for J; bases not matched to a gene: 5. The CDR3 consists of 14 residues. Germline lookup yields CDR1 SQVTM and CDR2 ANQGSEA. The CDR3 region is CSVEGPGQGETQYF. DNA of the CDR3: TGCAGCGTTGAAGGCCCCGGACAGGGGGAGACCCAGTACTTC.

The CDR3 DNA reads as TGCAGCGTTGGGGGGATACTAGCGGGATCCACGGACGAGCAGTACTTC. Translation: CSVGGILAGSTDEQYF. The gene calls are TRBV29-1 and TRBJ2-7; 10 nucleotides match TRBD2. Germline V gene lookup returns CDR1 SQVTM and CDR2 ANQGSEA. The CDR3 sequence is 16 residues long. V was pared by 4 bases and J by 5 bases, with 14 bases of the junction left unmatched.

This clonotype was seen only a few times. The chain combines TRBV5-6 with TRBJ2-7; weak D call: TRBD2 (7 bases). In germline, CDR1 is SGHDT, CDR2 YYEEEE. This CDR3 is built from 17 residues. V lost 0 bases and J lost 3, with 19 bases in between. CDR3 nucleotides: TGTGCCAGCAGCTTGGAGGGGGGGCCAGGCCGGGGCTACGAGCAGTACTTC. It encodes CASSLEGGPGRGYEQYF.

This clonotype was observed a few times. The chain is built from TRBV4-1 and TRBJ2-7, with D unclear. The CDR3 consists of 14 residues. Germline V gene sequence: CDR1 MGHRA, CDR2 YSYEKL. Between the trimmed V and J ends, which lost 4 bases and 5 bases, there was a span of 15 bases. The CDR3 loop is CASSLRSTSHEQYF. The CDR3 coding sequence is TGCGCCAGCAGCCTCCGAAGTACTTCCCACGAGCAGTACTTC.

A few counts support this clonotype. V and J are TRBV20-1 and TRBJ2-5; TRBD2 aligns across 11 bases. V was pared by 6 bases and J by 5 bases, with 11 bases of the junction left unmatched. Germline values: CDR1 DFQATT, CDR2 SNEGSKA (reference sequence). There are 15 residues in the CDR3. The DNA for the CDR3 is TGCAGTGCCGCAACTAGCGGGGGAGGCAGGGAGACCCAGTACTTC. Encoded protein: CSAATSGGGRETQYF.